Listed below are T cell receptor beta chains from one sample, sequenced in a study of chemoradiotherapy in HPV16-positive cancers. TCRdb keeps only in-frame clones here, not all; method: immunoSEQ multiplex PCR. The data show around 30,000 clones, with about 90% seen just once and 3% to 4.5% held by the top ten. The sample consisted of blood, taken from a patient who underwent chemoradiotherapy. These receptors originate from a human donor with HPV-associated anogenital cancer. CDR3s include the opening cysteine and the closing phenylalanine or tryptophan. The D gene is left open where the match is weak. The size entry is marked missing in some rows and otherwise reads once, few, many or a size class.

j_gene,v_gene,d_gene,abundance,CDR3nt,CDR3aa
TRBJ2-1,TRBV7-9,NA,NA,TGTGCCAGCAGCATGGACTCGAGCTCCTACAATGAGCAGTTCTTC,CASSMDSSSYNEQFF
TRBJ1-5,TRBV19,NA,NA,TGTGCCAGTAGTATGGGTAGGTATAGCAATCAGCCCCAGCATTTT,CASSMGRYSNQPQHF
TRBJ1-2,TRBV11-2,TRBD1,NA,TGTGCCAGCAGCCTGGGGACAGGGTTTAACTATGGCTACACCTTC,CASSLGTGFNYGYTF
TRBJ1-3,TRBV10-3,NA,NA,TGTGCCATCAGTGAGGCATATGTGGGCCCCGGCTCTGGAAACACCATATATTTT,CAISEAYVGPGSGNTIYF
TRBJ1-1,TRBV13,NA,NA,TGTGCCAGCAGCTCGGGTGTGAACACTGAAGCTTTCTTT,CASSSGVNTEAFF
TRBJ2-1,TRBV2,TRBD1,NA,TGTGCCAGCAGTGATGGACAGGGCGCCTACAATGAGCAGTTCTTC,CASSDGQGAYNEQFF
TRBJ2-3,TRBV6-4,TRBD2,NA,TGTGCCAGCAGTGACGTAGCGGGGGGTCCAGATACGCAGTATTTT,CASSDVAGGPDTQYF
TRBJ2-7,TRBV7-8,TRBD2,NA,TGTGCCAGCAGCCCCGTGGGGGGGTACTCCTACGAGCAGTACTTC,CASSPVGGYSYEQYF
TRBJ1-4,TRBV13,NA,NA,TGTGCCAGCAGCTTAGGCCGGGGGCTCGGTGAAAAACTGTTTTTT,CASSLGRGLGEKLFF
TRBJ2-7,TRBV9,NA,NA,TGTGCCAGCAGCGTAGGGTCAGAAAACGAGCAGTACTTC,CASSVGSENEQYF
TRBJ2-1,TRBV4-2,NA,NA,TGTGCCAGCAGCCAAGTCGGGGGCGACTACAATGAGCAGTTCTTC,CASSQVGGDYNEQFF
TRBJ2-7,TRBV19,NA,NA,TGTGCCAGTAGTATAGGTGACTCGAACTCCTACGAGCAGTACTTC,CASSIGDSNSYEQYF
TRBJ2-2,TRBV11-2,NA,NA,TGTGCCAGCAGCTTTATCCGTGGGGAGCTGTTTTTT,CASSFIRGELFF
TRBJ2-1,TRBV29-1,NA,NA,TGCAGCGTTGAAGGGAGGTACAATGAGCAGTTCTTC,CSVEGRYNEQFF
TRBJ2-1,TRBV27,TRBD2,NA,TGTGCCAGCAGTTGGAAGGGAGGGAATGAGCAGTTCTTC,CASSWKGGNEQFF
TRBJ2-1,TRBV30,NA,NA,TGTGCCTGGGGGTCTGGGCCCGCGTGGCAGTTCTTC,CAWGSGPAWQFF
TRBJ2-2,TRBV30,NA,NA,TGTGCCTGCACAGGGTACACCGGGGAGCTGTTTTTT,CACTGYTGELFF
TRBJ1-4,TRBV4-1,NA,NA,TGCGCCAGCAGCCAAGGGGGGCCGGGACGGGCGAATGAAAAACTGTTTTTT,CASSQGGPGRANEKLFF
TRBJ2-4,TRBV4-1,TRBD2,NA,TGCGCCAGCAGCCCGGGACTAGCGGGGGGAGGTCGAGCCAAAAACATTCAGTACTTC,CASSPGLAGGGRAKNIQYF
TRBJ2-1,TRBV21-1,NA,NA,TGTGCCACGACGGAGGGAGCTAGCGGGGTCAATGAGCAGTTCTTC,CATTEGASGVNEQFF
TRBJ1-4,TRBV9,TRBD1,NA,TGTGCCAGCAGCGTAGCGGGGGCAGGGGGCCGAGAAAAACTGTTTTTT,CASSVAGAGGREKLFF
TRBJ1-4,TRBV29-1,TRBD1,NA,TGCAGCGGGGCTAAGGACAGGGAGAATGAAAAACTGTTTTTT,CSGAKDRENEKLFF
TRBJ1-2,TRBV5-5,NA,NA,TGTGCCAGCAGCTTTCCAGATTACTTTGGCTACACCTTC,CASSFPDYFGYTF
TRBJ2-1,TRBV6-4,TRBD2,NA,TGTGCCAGCAGTGTGGCGGGGGGTGCCGACAATGAGCAGTTCTTC,CASSVAGGADNEQFF
TRBJ2-7,TRBV27,NA,few,TGTGCCAGCGGCCGTGGTTCCTACGAGCAGTACTTC,CASGRGSYEQYF
TRBJ2-7,TRBV6-6,NA,once,TGTGCCAGCAGTAACAGGGCCTACGAGCAGTACTTC,CASSNRAYEQYF
TRBJ1-4,TRBV2,TRBD1,NA,TGTGCCAGCAGACAAACAGGGGGCCTTGAAAAACTGTTTTTT,CASRQTGGLEKLFF
TRBJ2-1,TRBV2,NA,NA,TGTGCCTCCCGGCGGATTGAGCAGTTCTTC,CASRRIEQFF
TRBJ2-7,TRBV30,NA,once,TGTGCCTGGAGTGTGGGGGTCAGAAGGGCTAGATCCTACGAGCAGTACTTC,CAWSVGVRRARSYEQYF
TRBJ1-3,TRBV7-6,NA,NA,TGTGCCAGCAGCTTTGAATCAAGAATGGGAAACACCATATATTTT,CASSFESRMGNTIYF
TRBJ1-6,TRBV30,NA,NA,TGTGCCTGGATTCACGCGGGGGTAAATAATTCACCCCTCCACTTT,CAWIHAGVNNSPLHF
TRBJ2-5,TRBV7-9,NA,once,TGTGCCAGCAGCTTAGGTCACAGTACCCAAGAGACCCAGTACTTC,CASSLGHSTQETQYF
TRBJ2-7,TRBV5-1,NA,NA,TGCGCCAGCAGCCCAGACCTGAGCTCCTACGAGCAGTACTTC,CASSPDLSSYEQYF
TRBJ1-2,TRBV2,TRBD1,once,TGTGCCAGCAGAGGGGACAGGGCTGGTTGGGGCTACACCTTC,CASRGDRAGWGYTF
TRBJ2-7,TRBV19,TRBD1,NA,TGTGCCAGTAAGAGAGGGCAGGGGGTCTACGAGCAGTACTTC,CASKRGQGVYEQYF
TRBJ1-1,TRBV14,NA,NA,TGTGCCAGCAGCCAAGTCATCTGGCAGGGGACGATCGGGGCTTTCTTT,CASSQVIWQGTIGAFF
TRBJ1-2,TRBV4-3,TRBD1,NA,TGCGCCAGCAGCCAAGATTCGACAGGGGCGGCCTCCGGGTATGGCTACACCTTC,CASSQDSTGAASGYGYTF
TRBJ1-4,TRBV15,NA,once,TGTGCCACCAGCAGAGATCTGGTAGAAAAACTGTTTTTT,CATSRDLVEKLFF
TRBJ1-1,TRBV6-5,NA,NA,TGTGCCAGCAGTTACCTGGGGGACACTGAAGCTTTCTTT,CASSYLGDTEAFF
TRBJ2-7,TRBV7-2,TRBD1,NA,TGTGCCAGCAGCTTACACAGGGGGACCAAAAACGAGCAGTACTTC,CASSLHRGTKNEQYF
TRBJ2-7,TRBV4-1,TRBD2,NA,TGCGCCAGCAGCCAACTAGCGGCGCGCTCCTACGAGCAGTACTTC,CASSQLAARSYEQYF
TRBJ1-2,TRBV5-6,TRBD1,NA,TGTGCCAGCAGCTCCCCGGGACAGGGGGCCTATGGCTACACCTTC,CASSSPGQGAYGYTF
TRBJ2-1,TRBV30,NA,NA,TGTGCCGGTTTAGGGGCCGGCTACAATGAGCAGTTCTTC,CAGLGAGYNEQFF
TRBJ1-1,TRBV19,NA,NA,TGTGCCAGTAGTTTCACAGGGAACACTGAAGCTTTCTTT,CASSFTGNTEAFF
TRBJ2-5,TRBV19,NA,NA,TGTGCCAGTACCCCCGGAGGGGCTAAGGAGACCCAGTACTTC,CASTPGGAKETQYF
TRBJ1-5,TRBV15,NA,NA,TGTGCCACCAGCAGAGGGAGCAGGAACAATCAGCCCCAGCATTTT,CATSRGSRNNQPQHF
TRBJ2-5,TRBV14,NA,NA,TGTGCCAGCAGCCAAAGTTTTGCGGTACAAGAGACCCAGTACTTC,CASSQSFAVQETQYF
TRBJ2-4,TRBV6-5,NA,NA,TGTGCCAGCAGTTACATAGGGGGGCAGGAAAACATTCAGTACTTC,CASSYIGGQENIQYF
TRBJ1-2,TRBV6-1,NA,once,TGTGCCAGCAGTGAAGGGGTGAGGGCCTATGGCTACACCTTC,CASSEGVRAYGYTF
TRBJ1-2,TRBV6-5,TRBD1,once,TGTGCCAGCACCCAGGGGGGCAGGCCGAACTATGGCTACACCTTC,CASTQGGRPNYGYTF